This T cell receptor (beta chain) comes out of a study of cytomegalovirus exposure and HLA in healthy donors. This clone appeared a few times. Its antigen is unidentified. The PCR employed 60 Vbeta primers together with 13 Jbeta primers. Sequencing was performed with immunoSEQ multiplex PCR; in TCRdb, only in-frame clones are kept and a portion is missing. The table records approximately 110,000 clones, over 55% of them present only once. The study's findings and limits: Earlier analysis found most TCR beta V segments productive about 90% or about 30% of the time. In a later analysis, specific HLA alleles were associated with about 18,000 TCR beta sequences at a 0.05 false discovery rate. The study found most TCR sequences rare, yet found some public TCRs in many donors.

The sequence was obtained from a man aged 18 to 29 in good health and CMV-seropositive. Sequencing was done on a sample of PBMCs.

In nucleotides, the CDR3 is TGTGCCACCAGCAGAGACGGGGGGACCTACGAGCAGTACTTC. It specifies CATSRDGGTYEQYF. The J gene is TRBJ2-7, the V gene TRBV15, with 7 bases fitting TRBD2. The germline V gene has CDR1 LNHNV and CDR2 YYDKDF (reference sequence). CDR3 length equals 14 residues. V shed 0 bases, J shed 2 bases, and the junction held 1 base outside the gene matches.